This T cell receptor (beta chain) is from a study of shared clonotypes between healthy human individuals. Study-wide background: The cohort comprised a couple of women and three men. Their ages spanned 18 to 49 years. Broader study findings: Few donors restricted represented genetic and exposure-history diversity.

Using immunoSEQ multiplex PCR, the repertoire was profiled, and TCRdb retains in-frame clones only, with some absent. The sample includes a few hundred thousand clones, around three quarters of them seen just once. Donors included only healthy HIV-negative adults lacking recent acute infections or vaccinations. Samples left unsorted employed tens of millions of PBMCs for genomic DNA. Germline loops: CDR1 PRHDT, CDR2 FYEKMQ (reference sequence). Trimming removed 3 bases from V and 5 bases from J, with 8 bases in between. CDR3 size: 12 residues. Turning to this clone: What it binds is unknown.

The sample consisted of PBMCs. The TCR sequence derives from a woman between 40 and 50 years old in good health. Some clones in this sample may be carry-over from other donors' samples. The chain joins TRBV13 to TRBJ2-7, with D unclear. CDR3 DNA: TGTGCCAGCAGCTTTCCCCGGGACGAGCAGTACTTC. It is translated as CASSFPRDEQYF.